This entry features one T cell receptor (beta chain) sequence. Its antigen is still unknown. Base qualities are missing; no much larger clone stands one base away. Libraries were built with the immunoSEQ multiplex PCR assay. Drawn from immuneACCESS, this table holds only the in-frame rearrangements with V and J called that TCRdb kept. Clones are partly lost; checked studies trace under half to an unresolved V gene and leave the rest unexplained. This sample holds around 57,000 clones; around 94% were observed only once. Clones ranked in the top ten supply approximately 0.2% of the sample. This record comes from a study of technical replicates of blood from a few donors (dated by TCRdb to about 2017). This TCR came from a human donor in good health. Sequencing was done on a sample of T cells isolated from PBMCs.

The CDR3 protein sequence reads: CAPGSAGANVLTF. The DNA is TGTGCCCCTGGGAGCGCCGGGGCCAACGTCCTGACTTTC. The sequence joins TRBV7-9 to TRBJ2-6, and the D gene may be TRBD2, 5 bases matching. Taken from cysteine to phenylalanine, the CDR3 has 13 residues. Left in the record is the CDR3 DNA by itself, 39 bases read in frame from the first base. The junction carries 12 bases between V and J, which are trimmed by 11 bases and 4 bases respectively. CDR1 is given as SEHNR and CDR2 as FQNEAQ, both from the germline V gene (reference sequence).